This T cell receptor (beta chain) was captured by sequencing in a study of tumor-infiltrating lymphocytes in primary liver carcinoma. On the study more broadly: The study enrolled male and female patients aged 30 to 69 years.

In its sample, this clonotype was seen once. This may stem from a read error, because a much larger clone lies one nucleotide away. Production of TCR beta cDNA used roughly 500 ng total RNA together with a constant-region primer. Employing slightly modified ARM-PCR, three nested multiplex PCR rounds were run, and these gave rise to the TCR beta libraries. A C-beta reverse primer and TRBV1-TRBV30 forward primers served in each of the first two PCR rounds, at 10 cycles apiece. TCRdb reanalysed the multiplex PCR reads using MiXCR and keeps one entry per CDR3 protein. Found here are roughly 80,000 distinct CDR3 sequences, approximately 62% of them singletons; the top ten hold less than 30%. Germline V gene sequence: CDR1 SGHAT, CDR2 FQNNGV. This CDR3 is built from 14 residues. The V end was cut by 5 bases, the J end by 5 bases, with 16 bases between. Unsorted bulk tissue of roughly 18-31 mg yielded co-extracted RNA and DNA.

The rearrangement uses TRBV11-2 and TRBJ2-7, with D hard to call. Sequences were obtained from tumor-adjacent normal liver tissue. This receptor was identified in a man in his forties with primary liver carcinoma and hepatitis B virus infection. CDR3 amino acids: CASSTFQDGDEQYF. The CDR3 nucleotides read TGTGCCAGCAGCACATTTCAGGATGGGGACGAGCAGTACTTC.